This T cell receptor (beta chain) emerged from a study of response to subunit inactivated influenza vaccine. Germline trimming cut 3 bases from V and 2 bases from J; bases unmatched to any gene: 8. The germline V gene encodes CDR1 MNHEY and CDR2 SVGEGT. This CDR3 has 16 amino acids. TCRdb analysed the RT-PCR reads with MiXCR anew, one entry per CDR3 protein. The sample holds about 540,000 distinct CDR3 sequences, 20% to 25% seen once. The same sample was also used in a study of T cells expressing NK-cell markers. As that report states: Synthesis of TCR beta cDNA relied on 5'RACE template switching carrying UMIs. For a handful of donors, these clonotypes were likewise the leading ones in the CD3+CD56-NKG2C+ fraction.

This chain joins TRBV6-2 or TRBV6-3 and TRBJ2-7; 9 nucleotides line up with TRBD2. This clonotype was sampled from a man aged 50-59 years who received an inactivated influenza vaccine. Here the sequenced sample was CD4+ T cells sorted from PBMCs, taken approximately 12 days after vaccination. Written as DNA, the CDR3 is TGTGCCAGCAGTTATCTTAGCGGGGGACCCGCCTACGAGCAGTACTTC. Protein: CASSYLSGGPAYEQYF.